The source of this T cell receptor beta chain is a study of T cells in Graves' hyperthyroidism and ophthalmopathy. Patients showing uncontrolled infection, other autoimmune disease, pregnancy or lactation were ineligible. Orbital computed tomography, thyroid ultrasound, serum thyroxine and TRAb, and clinical symptoms together informed the diagnoses. Germline CDR1 reads LNHNV; CDR2 reads YYDKDF (reference sequence). The CDR3 extends over 15 amino acids. In regard to this clonotype: What it recognizes is unknown. Germline and junction disagree at one end, which may indicate a read error.

Overall study results and limits: Blood shared most expanded thyroid clonotypes above 0.001.

RNA transcripts were the template for amplifying TCR beta CDR3 regions. In the first-round RT-PCR of the TCR CDR3, the HTBI primer set was used. One entry per CDR3 protein, called by TCRdb with MiXCR from the multiplex PCR reads. The sample has about 740,000 distinct CDR3 sequences, 14% seen once. The chain couples TRBV15 to TRBJ2-1, with D perhaps TRBD2 (5 bases). The sample taken for sequencing was blood. The origin of this receptor is a woman in her late teens or twenties with Graves' hyperthyroidism. The CDR3 loop reads CVTSSGRGSYNEQFF. DNA of the CDR3: TGTGTCACCAGCAGCGGACGCGGCTCCTACAATGAGCAGTTCTTC. Full variable domain (remainder filled in from reference TRBV15 and TRBJ2-1): DAMVIQNPRYQVTQFGKPVTLSCSQTLNHNVMYWYQQKSSQAPKLLFHYYDKDFNNEADTPDNFQSRRPNTSFCFLDIRSPGLGDTAMYLCVTSSGRGSYNEQFFGPGTRLTVL.